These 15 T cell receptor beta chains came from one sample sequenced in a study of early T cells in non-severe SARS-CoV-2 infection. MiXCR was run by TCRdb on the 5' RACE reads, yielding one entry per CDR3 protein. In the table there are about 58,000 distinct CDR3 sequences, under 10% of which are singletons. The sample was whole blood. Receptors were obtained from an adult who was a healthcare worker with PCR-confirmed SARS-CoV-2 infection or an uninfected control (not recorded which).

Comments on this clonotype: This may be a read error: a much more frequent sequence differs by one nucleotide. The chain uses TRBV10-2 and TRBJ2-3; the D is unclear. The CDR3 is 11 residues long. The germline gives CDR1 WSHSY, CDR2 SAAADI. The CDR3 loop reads CSNGPSTTQYF. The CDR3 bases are TGCTCCAACGGCCCGAGTACCACGCAGTATTTT.

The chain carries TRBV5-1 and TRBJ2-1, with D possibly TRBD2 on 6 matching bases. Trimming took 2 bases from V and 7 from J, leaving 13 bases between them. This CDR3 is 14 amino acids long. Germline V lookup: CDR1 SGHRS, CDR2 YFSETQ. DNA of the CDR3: TGCGCCAGCAGCTTTAGCGTTGGGAGGAATGAGCAGTTCTTC. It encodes CASSFSVGRNEQFF.

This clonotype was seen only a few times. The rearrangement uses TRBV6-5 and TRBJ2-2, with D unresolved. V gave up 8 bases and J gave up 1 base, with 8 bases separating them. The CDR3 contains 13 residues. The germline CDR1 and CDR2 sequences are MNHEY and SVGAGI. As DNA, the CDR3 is TGTGCCAGCTTCCTGGAGAACACCGGGGAGCTGTTTTTT. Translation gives CASFLENTGELFF.

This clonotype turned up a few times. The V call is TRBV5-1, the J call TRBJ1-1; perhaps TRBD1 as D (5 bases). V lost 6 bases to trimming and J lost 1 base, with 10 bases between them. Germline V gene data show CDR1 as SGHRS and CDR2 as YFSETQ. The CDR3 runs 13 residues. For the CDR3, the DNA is TGCGCCAGCACCCTCGGGGGGAACACTGAAGCTTTCTTT. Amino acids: CASTLGGNTEAFF.

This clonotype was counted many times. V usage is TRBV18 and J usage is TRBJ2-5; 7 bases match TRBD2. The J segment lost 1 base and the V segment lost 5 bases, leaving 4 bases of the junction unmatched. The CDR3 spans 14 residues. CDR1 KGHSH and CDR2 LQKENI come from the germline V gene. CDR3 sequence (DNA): TGTGCCAGCTCAAGTCTAGCGGCCCAAGAGACCCAGTACTTC. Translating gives CASSSLAAQETQYF.

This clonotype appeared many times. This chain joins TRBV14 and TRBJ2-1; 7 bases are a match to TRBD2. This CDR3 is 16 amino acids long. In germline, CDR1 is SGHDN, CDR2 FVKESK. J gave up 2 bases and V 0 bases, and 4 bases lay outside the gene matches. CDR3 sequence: CASSQETGRPYNEQFF. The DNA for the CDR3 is TGTGCCAGCAGCCAAGAGACCGGGAGGCCCTACAATGAGCAGTTCTTC.

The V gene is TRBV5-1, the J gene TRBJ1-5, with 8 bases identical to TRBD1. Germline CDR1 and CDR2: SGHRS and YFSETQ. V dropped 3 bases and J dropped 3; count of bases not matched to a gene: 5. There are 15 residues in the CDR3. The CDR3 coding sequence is TGCGCCAGCAGCTCCGGACAGGGTACCAATCAGCCCCAGCATTTT. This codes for CASSSGQGTNQPQHF.

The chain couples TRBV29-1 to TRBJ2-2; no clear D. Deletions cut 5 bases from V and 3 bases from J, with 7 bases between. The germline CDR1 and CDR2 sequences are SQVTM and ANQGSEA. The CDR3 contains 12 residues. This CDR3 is CSVPTDTGELFF. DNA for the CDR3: TGCAGCGTTCCTACAGACACCGGGGAGCTGTTTTTT.

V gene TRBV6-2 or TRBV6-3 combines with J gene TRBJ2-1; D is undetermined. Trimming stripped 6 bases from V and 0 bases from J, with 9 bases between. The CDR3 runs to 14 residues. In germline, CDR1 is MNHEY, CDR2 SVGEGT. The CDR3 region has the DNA TGTGCCAGCAGGGATCCGAGCTCCTACAATGAGCAGTTCTTC. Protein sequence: CASRDPSSYNEQFF.

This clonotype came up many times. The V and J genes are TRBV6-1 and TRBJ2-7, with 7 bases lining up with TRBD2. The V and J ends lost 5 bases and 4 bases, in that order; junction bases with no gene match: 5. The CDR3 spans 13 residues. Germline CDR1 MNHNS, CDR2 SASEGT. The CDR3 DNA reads TGTGCCAGCAGTTTAGCTAGCGGATACGAGCAGTACTTC. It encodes CASSLASGYEQYF.

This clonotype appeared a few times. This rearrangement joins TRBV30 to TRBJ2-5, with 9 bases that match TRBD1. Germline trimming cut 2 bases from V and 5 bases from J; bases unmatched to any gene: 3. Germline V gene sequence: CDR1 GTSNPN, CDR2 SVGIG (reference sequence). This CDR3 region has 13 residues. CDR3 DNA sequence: TGTGCCTGGAGTCGGACAGGGGAGGAGACCCAGTACTTC. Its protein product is CAWSRTGEETQYF.

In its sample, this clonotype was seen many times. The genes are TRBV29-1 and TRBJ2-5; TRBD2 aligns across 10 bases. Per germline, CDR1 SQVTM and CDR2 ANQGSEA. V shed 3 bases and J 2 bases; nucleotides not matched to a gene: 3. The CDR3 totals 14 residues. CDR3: CSVDELAGQETQYF. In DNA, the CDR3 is TGCAGCGTTGATGAACTAGCGGGACAAGAGACCCAGTACTTC.

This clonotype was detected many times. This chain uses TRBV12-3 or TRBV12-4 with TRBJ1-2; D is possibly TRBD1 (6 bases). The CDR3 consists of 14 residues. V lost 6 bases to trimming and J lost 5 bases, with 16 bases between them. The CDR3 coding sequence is TGTGCCAGCAGCCCACAGGGATCGGGTTATGGCTACACCTTC. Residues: CASSPQGSGYGYTF.

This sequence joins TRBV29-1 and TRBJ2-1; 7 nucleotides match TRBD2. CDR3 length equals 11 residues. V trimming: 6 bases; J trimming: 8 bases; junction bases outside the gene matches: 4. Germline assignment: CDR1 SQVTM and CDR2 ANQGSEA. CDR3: CSVTSSDEQFF. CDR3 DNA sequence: TGCAGCGTGACTAGCAGCGATGAGCAGTTCTTC.

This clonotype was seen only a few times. CDR3: CASSFRVSTKNTEAFF. CDR3 DNA sequence: TGTGCCAGCAGTTTTAGAGTCTCAACAAAGAACACTGAAGCTTTCTTT. The chain has TRBV27 and TRBJ1-1; no firm D call. CDR1 is MNHEY, CDR2 SMNVEV, per germline (reference sequence). V was shortened by 3 bases and J by 1 base, with 15 bases between the two germline ends. There are 16 residues in the CDR3.